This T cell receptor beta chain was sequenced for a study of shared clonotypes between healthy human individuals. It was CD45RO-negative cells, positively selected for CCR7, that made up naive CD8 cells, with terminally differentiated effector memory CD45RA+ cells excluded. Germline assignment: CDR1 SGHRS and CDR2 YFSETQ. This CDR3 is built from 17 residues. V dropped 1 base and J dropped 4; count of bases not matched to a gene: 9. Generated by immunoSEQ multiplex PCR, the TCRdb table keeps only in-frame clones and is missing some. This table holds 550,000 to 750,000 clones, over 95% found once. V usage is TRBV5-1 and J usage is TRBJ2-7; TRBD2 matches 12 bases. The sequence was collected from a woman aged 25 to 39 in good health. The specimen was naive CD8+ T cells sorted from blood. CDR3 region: CASSLPSTSGRIYEQYF. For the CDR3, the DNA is TGCGCCAGCAGCTTGCCCTCGACTAGCGGGAGAATATACGAGCAGTACTTC.